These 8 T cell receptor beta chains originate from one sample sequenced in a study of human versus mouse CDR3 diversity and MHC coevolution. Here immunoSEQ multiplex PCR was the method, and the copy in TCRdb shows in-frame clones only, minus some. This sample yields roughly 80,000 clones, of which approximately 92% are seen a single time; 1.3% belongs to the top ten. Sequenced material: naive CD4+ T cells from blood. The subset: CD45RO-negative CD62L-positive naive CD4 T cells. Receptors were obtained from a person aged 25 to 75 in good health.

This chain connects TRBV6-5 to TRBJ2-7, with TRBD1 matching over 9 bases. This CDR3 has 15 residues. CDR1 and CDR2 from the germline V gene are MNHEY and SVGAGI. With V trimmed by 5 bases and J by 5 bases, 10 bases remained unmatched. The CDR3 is CASSLQGQGINEQYF. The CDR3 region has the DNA TGTGCCAGCAGTCTGCAGGGACAGGGTATCAACGAGCAGTACTTC.

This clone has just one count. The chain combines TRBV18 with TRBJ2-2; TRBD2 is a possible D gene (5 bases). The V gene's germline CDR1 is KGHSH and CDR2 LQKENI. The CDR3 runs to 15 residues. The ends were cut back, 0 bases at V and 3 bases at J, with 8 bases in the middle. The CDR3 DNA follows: TGTGCCAGCTCACCACCATCGGGATACACCGGGGAGCTGTTTTTT. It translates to CASSPPSGYTGELFF.

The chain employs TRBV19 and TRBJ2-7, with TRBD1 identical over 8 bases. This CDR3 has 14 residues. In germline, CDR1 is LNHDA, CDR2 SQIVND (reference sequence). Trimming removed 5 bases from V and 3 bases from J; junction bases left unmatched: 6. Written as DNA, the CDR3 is TGTGCCAGTAGTTCCGGACAGGGAAGCTACGAGCAGTACTTC. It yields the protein CASSSGQGSYEQYF.

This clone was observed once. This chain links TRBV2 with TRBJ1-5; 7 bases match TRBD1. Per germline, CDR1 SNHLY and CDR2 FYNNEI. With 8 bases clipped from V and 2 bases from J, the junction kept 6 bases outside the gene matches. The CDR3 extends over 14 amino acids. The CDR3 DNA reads TGTGCCAGCTTAGGCAGGGGGGGCAATCAGCCCCAGCATTTT. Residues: CASLGRGGNQPQHF.

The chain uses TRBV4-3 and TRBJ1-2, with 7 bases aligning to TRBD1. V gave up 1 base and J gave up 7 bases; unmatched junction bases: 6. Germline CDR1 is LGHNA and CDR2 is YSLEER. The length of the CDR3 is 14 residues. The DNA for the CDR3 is TGCGCCAGCAGCCAAGTAGGGACAGCGGGTGGCTACACCTTC. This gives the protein CASSQVGTAGGYTF.

The DNA for the CDR3 is TGTGCCAGCAGTTCACCGGGACAGGGAAACTATGGCTACACCTTC. Translated: CASSSPGQGNYGYTF. The chain uses TRBV6-5 and TRBJ1-2; TRBD1 aligns across 9 bases. In germline, CDR1 is MNHEY, CDR2 SVGAGI. The trim removed 4 bases at V and 2 bases at J, leaving 5 bases unmatched. The CDR3 runs 15 residues.

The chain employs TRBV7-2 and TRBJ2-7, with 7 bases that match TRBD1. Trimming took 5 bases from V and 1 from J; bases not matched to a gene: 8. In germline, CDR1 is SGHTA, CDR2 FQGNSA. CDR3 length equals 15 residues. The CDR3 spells CASSPWAGGSYEQYF. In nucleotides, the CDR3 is TGTGCCAGCAGCCCCTGGGCAGGGGGATCCTACGAGCAGTACTTC.

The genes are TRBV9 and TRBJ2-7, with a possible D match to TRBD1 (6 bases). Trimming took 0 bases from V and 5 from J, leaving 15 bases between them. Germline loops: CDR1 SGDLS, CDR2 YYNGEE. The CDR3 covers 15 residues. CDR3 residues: CASSVGGQPQDEQYF. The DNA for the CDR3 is TGTGCCAGCAGCGTAGGAGGACAGCCGCAGGACGAGCAGTACTTC.